These 29 T cell receptor beta chains share one sample of origin, sequenced in a study of T cell responses to AZD1222 COVID-19 vaccine. The table came from immunoSEQ multiplex PCR; TCRdb's copy has only in-frame clones and leaves some out. The table shows about 120,000 clones, with roughly nine tenths occurring only once. Sequencing was performed on peripheral blood, taken on day 0 of AZD1222 vaccination. Source of these receptors: an adult in good health.

CDR3 DNA: TGTGCCATCAGCGGGACAGGGAGGACTGGAAACACCATATATTTT. It encodes CAISGTGRTGNTIYF. The chain links TRBV10-3 to TRBJ1-3; 9 bases line up with TRBD1. This CDR3 is 15 amino acids long. Per germline, CDR1 ENHRY and CDR2 SYGVKD. The trim removed 6 bases at V and 2 bases at J, leaving 5 bases unmatched.

The chain couples TRBV7-9 to TRBJ1-1; D call uncertain. V dropped 1 base and J dropped 3 bases, with 6 bases sitting between them. CDR1 and CDR2 from the germline V gene are SEHNR and FQNEAQ (reference sequence). This CDR3 has 13 residues. The CDR3 nucleotides are TGTGCCAGCAGCTTAGAGGCAGACACTGAAGCTTTCTTT. Protein product: CASSLEADTEAFF.

This rearrangement joins TRBV6-1 to TRBJ1-6; 7 bases line up with TRBD1. CDR3 size: 15 residues. CDR1 is MNHNS and CDR2 is SASEGT in the germline V gene. The trim removed 2 bases at V and 7 bases at J, leaving 5 bases unmatched. The CDR3 here is CASSELIRGNSPLHF. CDR3 in DNA: TGTGCCAGCAGTGAATTGATCAGGGGGAATTCACCCCTCCACTTT.

The V and J genes are TRBV12-3 or TRBV12-4 and TRBJ2-7; 8 bases are shared with TRBD1. The V and J ends lost 4 bases and 5 bases, in that order; junction bases with no gene match: 4. This CDR3 has 13 amino acids. The CDR3 spells CASSYWTGNEQYF. CDR3 nucleotide sequence: TGTGCCAGCAGTTACTGGACAGGGAACGAGCAGTACTTC.

This clone was counted once. This sequence joins TRBV5-1 and TRBJ2-7; maybe TRBD2 (5 bases). Germline V gives CDR1 SGHRS, CDR2 YFSETQ. The V end lost 7 bases, the J end lost 3 bases, and 14 bases lay between the germline ends. The CDR3 runs to 13 residues. DNA for the CDR3: TGCGCCAGCTCATCCGGTCGGGGCTACGAGCAGTACTTC. This gives the protein CASSSGRGYEQYF.

The chain employs TRBV27 and TRBJ2-1, with 10 positions matching TRBD2. The CDR3 spans 19 residues. Germline assignment: CDR1 MNHEY and CDR2 SMNVEV (reference sequence). V lost 2 bases to trimming and J lost 5 bases; unmatched junction nucleotides: 15. CDR3 coding DNA: TGTGCCAGCAGTTTAGGGGGGTATAGGGGACTAGCGCTAAACAATGAGCAGTTCTTC. Protein sequence: CASSLGGYRGLALNNEQFF.

The genes are TRBV2 and TRBJ2-7; D gene uncertain. The V and J ends lost 1 base and 7 bases respectively, with 11 bases between them. The CDR3 extends over 13 amino acids. Germline assignment: CDR1 SNHLY and CDR2 FYNNEI. DNA for the CDR3: TGTGCCAGCAGTGAAGAGGTATGGGGTGAGCAGTACTTC. As protein: CASSEEVWGEQYF.

This chain uses TRBV7-2 with TRBJ1-2; 7 bases match TRBD1. The germline gives CDR1 SGHTA, CDR2 FQGNSA. V gave up 2 bases and J gave up 4 bases; unmatched junction bases: 1. The CDR3 runs to 13 residues. The CDR3 is CASSLRDSYGYTF. The DNA for the CDR3 is TGTGCCAGCAGCTTAAGGGACAGCTATGGCTACACCTTC.

The V call is TRBV5-1, the J call TRBJ1-1, with D unresolved. The CDR3 covers 13 residues. CDR1 is SGHRS, CDR2 YFSETQ, per germline. Trimming shortened V by 1 base and J by 5 bases, and 9 bases separated the two germline ends. The CDR3: CASSLLGRTEAFF. DNA for the CDR3: TGCGCCAGCAGCTTGCTAGGAAGGACTGAAGCTTTCTTT.

The chain couples TRBV7-2 to TRBJ2-5; D gene uncertain. The CDR3 extends over 13 amino acids. V shed 1 base and J shed 5 bases, with 8 bases lying between them. Per germline, CDR1 SGHTA and CDR2 FQGNSA. The CDR3 reads CASSLGLLETQYF. The CDR3 nucleotides are TGTGCCAGCAGCTTAGGTCTCTTGGAGACCCAGTACTTC.

The rearrangement links TRBV7-9 to TRBJ2-7, with TRBD2 matching 12 bases. The CDR3 contains 15 residues. From germline, CDR1 is SEHNR and CDR2 FQNEAQ (reference sequence). V shed 1 base and J 5 bases; nucleotides not matched to a gene: 3. The CDR3 nucleotides read TGTGCCAGCAGCTTAGGACTAGCGGGAGCCCACGAGCAGTACTTC. It encodes CASSLGLAGAHEQYF.

The chain is built from TRBV30 and TRBJ2-5; 11 positions agree with TRBD2. Germline loops: CDR1 GTSNPN, CDR2 SVGIG (reference sequence). The V gene end was trimmed by 0 bases and the J gene end by 4 bases; junction bases not matched to a gene: 10. The CDR3 covers 17 residues. Written as DNA, the CDR3 is TGTGCCTGGAGTGTACGGGTTAGCGGGAGGGCCCCAGAGACCCAGTACTTC. Protein sequence: CAWSVRVSGRAPETQYF.

The CDR3 sequence: CASRGTGSYGYTF. DNA of the CDR3: TGTGCCAGCAGGGGGACAGGCTCCTATGGCTACACCTTC. The V gene is TRBV2, the J gene TRBJ1-2; 8 nucleotides align to TRBD1. Looked up from germline, CDR1 is SNHLY and CDR2 is FYNNEI. The ends lost 6 bases at V and 4 bases at J; junction bases unmatched: 4. The CDR3 is made up of 13 amino acids.

This chain links TRBV5-6 with TRBJ1-5; D call uncertain. Germline V gives CDR1 SGHDT, CDR2 YYEEEE. The V and J ends lost 3 bases and 0 bases respectively, with 7 bases between them. The CDR3 totals 14 residues. This chain's CDR3 is CASSSGNSNQPQHF. CDR3 DNA: TGTGCCAGCAGCTCCGGGAATAGCAATCAGCCCCAGCATTTT.

The V and J genes are TRBV6-1 and TRBJ2-3, with 11 bases aligning to TRBD2. V lost 4 bases, J lost 1 base, and 4 bases stayed unmatched. The CDR3 length is 16 residues. CDR1 MNHNS and CDR2 SASEGT come from the germline V gene. CDR3 bases: TGTGCCAGCAGTGCTATGACTAGCGGGGGCACAGATACGCAGTATTTT. Translated, it gives CASSAMTSGGTDTQYF.

V gene TRBV6-5 combines with J gene TRBJ1-6, with a tentative D call TRBD1 (5 bases). Trimming cost V 2 bases and J 6 bases, with 8 bases left between them. CDR3 length equals 14 residues. Germline V CDR1 and CDR2: MNHEY, SVGAGI. CDR3 sequence (DNA): TGTGCCAGCAGTTACCTGGGACCTAATTCACCCCTCCACTTT. This sequence encodes CASSYLGPNSPLHF.

The V gene is TRBV6-5, the J gene TRBJ1-1; D is unresolved. The germline gives CDR1 MNHEY, CDR2 SVGAGI. V lost 4 bases to trimming and J lost 1 base, with 1 base between them. The CDR3 length is 11 residues. The CDR3 bases are TGTGCCAGCAGTTGGAACACTGAAGCTTTCTTT. It specifies CASSWNTEAFF.

This sequence joins TRBV27 and TRBJ1-4; D is unresolved. V was pared by 8 bases and J by 5 bases, with 12 bases between. Germline loops: CDR1 MNHEY, CDR2 SMNVEV (reference sequence). The CDR3 has 13 residues. The CDR3 DNA is TGTGCCAGCCGACAATGGGGAAATGAAAAACTGTTTTTT. It is translated as CASRQWGNEKLFF.

DNA for the CDR3: TGTGCCAGTAGTAGGGGGATGAACACTGAAGCTTTCTTT. It translates to CASSRGMNTEAFF. The chain links TRBV19 to TRBJ1-1; tentative D call: TRBD1 (5 bases). The germline V gene encodes CDR1 LNHDA and CDR2 SQIVND (reference sequence). The V end was cut by 4 bases, the J end by 0 bases, with 6 bases between. This CDR3 is built from 13 residues.

V is TRBV5-1 and J is TRBJ2-7; 8 nucleotides align to TRBD1. Trimming at V came to 5 bases and at J to 1 base, leaving 5 bases not matched to a gene. CDR1 and CDR2 from the germline V gene are SGHRS and YFSETQ. CDR3 length: 14 amino acids. The CDR3 sequence is CASREQGVSYEQYF. In DNA, the CDR3 is TGCGCCAGCAGAGAACAGGGGGTATCCTACGAGCAGTACTTC.

V gene TRBV19 combines with J gene TRBJ1-2; D not resolved. The V end lost 5 bases, the J end lost 4 bases, and 17 bases lay between the germline ends. Germline V gene lookup returns CDR1 LNHDA and CDR2 SQIVND (reference sequence). The CDR3 has 15 residues. CDR3 sequence (DNA): TGTGCCAGTAGTCTCGTTATTGGTACTTCCTATGGCTACACCTTC. The encoded protein is CASSLVIGTSYGYTF.

This rearrangement joins TRBV19 to TRBJ1-1; D call uncertain. CDR1 LNHDA and CDR2 SQIVND come from the germline V gene (reference sequence). This CDR3 is built from 13 residues. Trimming shortened V by 4 bases and J by 4 bases, and 10 bases separated the two germline ends. The CDR3 DNA reads TGTGCCAGTAGTACCCAAAGAGGCACTGAAGCTTTCTTT. This sequence encodes CASSTQRGTEAFF.

The chain combines TRBV13 with TRBJ2-2; D perhaps matches TRBD1 (6 bases). Germline CDR1 is PRHDT and CDR2 is FYEKMQ (reference sequence). There are 17 residues in the CDR3. The V end was cut by 6 bases, the J end by 2 bases, with 19 bases between. CDR3 DNA sequence: TGTGCCAGCAGTCCATTTTTGGACAGTCCTAACACCGGGGAGCTGTTTTTT. It yields the protein CASSPFLDSPNTGELFF.

This rearrangement joins TRBV12-3 or TRBV12-4 to TRBJ2-7, with D unresolved. The CDR3 contains 12 residues. Trimming stripped 7 bases from V and 6 bases from J, with 13 bases between. CDR3 in DNA: TGTGCCAGCACCCCTGATGTGGGCGAGCAGTACTTC. Translation gives CASTPDVGEQYF.

This clone came up once. The chain joins TRBV6-2 or TRBV6-3 to TRBJ2-1, with D unclear. V was pared by 5 bases and J by 8 bases, with 13 bases between. The CDR3 totals 13 residues. The germline V gene has CDR1 MNHEY and CDR2 SVGEGT. The CDR3 region has the DNA TGTGCCAGCAGTCTCGCAGGCCTGCATGAGCAGTTCTTC. Translating it yields CASSLAGLHEQFF.

V and J are TRBV4-1 and TRBJ1-6; 7 bases agree with TRBD1. This CDR3 has 16 amino acids. Unmatched junction bases numbered 9, after V lost 3 bases and J lost 7 bases. Looked up from germline, CDR1 is MGHRA and CDR2 is YSYEKL. Here the CDR3 reads CASSHPTGTLNSPLHF. CDR3 nucleotides: TGCGCCAGCAGCCACCCGACAGGGACACTCAATTCACCCCTCCACTTT.

The chain combines TRBV19 with TRBJ1-1; no clear D gene. The CDR3 covers 14 residues. The ends were cut back, 3 bases at V and 9 bases at J, with 17 bases in the middle. From germline, CDR1 is LNHDA and CDR2 SQIVND (reference sequence). CDR3 nucleotides: TGTGCCAGTAGTATGACCCGCCAAACCCTAAAAGCTTTCTTT. It is translated as CASSMTRQTLKAFF. Full variable domain (rest looked up from reference TRBV19 and TRBJ1-1): DGGITQSPKYLFRKEGQNVTLSCEQNLNHDAMYWYRQDPGQGLRLIYYSQIVNDFQKGDIAEGYSVSREKKESFPLTVTSAQKNPTAFYLCASSMTRQTLKAFFGQGTRLTVV.

The gene calls are TRBV5-1 and TRBJ1-1, with D unresolved. Germline V gene sequence: CDR1 SGHRS, CDR2 YFSETQ. The CDR3 runs 13 residues. Trimming removed 6 bases from V and 0 bases from J, with 9 bases in between. The CDR3 loop is CASTYGMNTEAFF. The CDR3 nucleotides are TGCGCCAGCACGTATGGAATGAACACTGAAGCTTTCTTT.

This clone appeared a few times. This chain links TRBV5-1 with TRBJ2-6; D is unresolved. V was clipped by 2 bases and J by 0 bases, with 9 bases between them. Germline V lookup: CDR1 SGHRS, CDR2 YFSETQ. CDR3 length: 16 residues. CDR3 DNA sequence: TGCGCCAGCAGCTTTTCGGAGAGCTCTGGGGCCAACGTCCTGACTTTC. Its translation is CASSFSESSGANVLTF.